These 9 T cell receptor beta chains came from one sample sequenced in a study of blood T cell repertoires in COVID-19. Sequencing was performed with immunoSEQ multiplex PCR; in TCRdb, only in-frame clones are kept and a portion is missing. Of roughly 60,000 clones listed, 82% are singletons. Sequencing input: peripheral blood. These TCRs come from a human donor in a cohort sampled during active or convalescent COVID-19.

The chain uses TRBV7-3 and TRBJ1-1; D remains ambiguous. V was clipped by 5 bases and J by 0 bases, with 10 bases between them. Germline CDR1 and CDR2: SGHTA and FQGTGA. This CDR3 region has 14 residues. The CDR3: CASSLGPLNTEAFF. CDR3 DNA: TGTGCCAGCAGCCTTGGCCCGTTGAACACTGAAGCTTTCTTT.

This clone was detected a few times. The chain links TRBV25-1 to TRBJ1-2, with D tentatively TRBD1 (5 bases). V lost 2 bases and J 5 bases, leaving 15 bases between the germline ends. Per the germline V gene, CDR1 is MGHDK and CDR2 is SYGVNS. The CDR3 covers 15 residues. DNA for the CDR3: TGTGCCAGCAGTGAACTACGAACCGACAGATATGGCTACACCTTC. Translation: CASSELRTDRYGYTF.

V gene TRBV5-1 combines with J gene TRBJ1-1, with 10 bases aligning to TRBD1. CDR3 length equals 16 residues. Germline CDR1 reads SGHRS; CDR2 reads YFSETQ. The ends lost 4 bases at V and 3 bases at J; junction bases unmatched: 9. The chain's CDR3 is CASSTDRGLVDTEAFF. The DNA for the CDR3 is TGCGCCAGCAGCACCGACAGGGGGCTAGTGGACACTGAAGCTTTCTTT.

The V call is TRBV12-3 or TRBV12-4, the J call TRBJ1-1; D is undetermined. This CDR3 contains 12 residues. Trimming took 8 bases from V and 3 from J, leaving 10 bases between them. This chain's CDR3 is CASVNSYTEAFF. In DNA form, the CDR3 reads TGTGCCAGCGTAAACAGCTACACTGAAGCTTTCTTT.

CDR3: CASSFDRATYEQYF. The CDR3 nucleotides read TGTGCCAGCAGTTTCGACAGGGCGACCTACGAGCAGTACTTC. The V call is TRBV28, the J call TRBJ2-7; 7 positions match TRBD1. From germline, CDR1 is MDHEN and CDR2 SYDVKM. This CDR3 spans 14 amino acids. With 3 bases clipped from V and 2 bases from J, the junction kept 4 bases outside the gene matches.

The chain recombines TRBV18 with TRBJ2-5; D possibly corresponds to TRBD1 (6 bases). The CDR3 is 17 amino acids. Germline lookup yields CDR1 KGHSH and CDR2 LQKENI. V shed 1 base and J shed 3 bases, with 18 bases lying between them. As DNA, the CDR3 is TGTGCCAGCTCACCACTTCCCCTTCTGGGGGCTGAAGAGACCCAGTACTTC. It translates to CASSPLPLLGAEETQYF.

The chain carries TRBV19 and TRBJ1-5; 7 bases match TRBD1. This CDR3 is 14 amino acids long. Trimming removed 7 bases from V and 6 bases from J; junction bases left unmatched: 9. Germline CDR1 and CDR2: LNHDA and SQIVND (reference sequence). The CDR3: CASMGQGGSQPQHF. DNA of the CDR3: TGTGCCAGTATGGGGCAGGGGGGTAGTCAGCCCCAGCATTTT.

This chain joins TRBV6-4 and TRBJ1-6; no clear D. Germline V CDR1 and CDR2: MRHNA, SNTAGT. Trimming shortened V by 5 bases and J by 9 bases, and 11 bases separated the two germline ends. The CDR3 runs 13 residues. In DNA form, the CDR3 reads TGTGCCAGCAGTTCCACTTCGGGTTCACCCCTCCACTTT. Residues: CASSSTSGSPLHF.

V is TRBV7-9 and J is TRBJ2-1; TRBD2 aligns across 10 bases. Germline loops: CDR1 SEHNR, CDR2 FQNEAQ (reference sequence). V shed 7 bases, J shed 4 bases, and the junction held 4 bases outside the gene matches. This CDR3 comprises 14 residues. The CDR3 reads CASTQAGGYNEQFF. In DNA, the CDR3 is TGTGCCAGCACCCAAGCGGGGGGGTACAATGAGCAGTTCTTC.